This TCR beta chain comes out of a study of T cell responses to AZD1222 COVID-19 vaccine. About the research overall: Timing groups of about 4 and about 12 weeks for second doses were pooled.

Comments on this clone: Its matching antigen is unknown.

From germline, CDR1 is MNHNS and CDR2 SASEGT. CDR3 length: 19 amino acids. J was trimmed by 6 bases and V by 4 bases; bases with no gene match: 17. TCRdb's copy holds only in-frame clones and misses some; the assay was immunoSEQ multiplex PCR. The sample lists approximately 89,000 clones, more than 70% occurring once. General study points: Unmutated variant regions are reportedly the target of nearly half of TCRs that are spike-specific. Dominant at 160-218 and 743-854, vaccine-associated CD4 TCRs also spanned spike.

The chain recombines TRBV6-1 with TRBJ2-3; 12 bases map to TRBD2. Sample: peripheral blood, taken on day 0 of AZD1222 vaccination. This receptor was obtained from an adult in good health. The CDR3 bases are TGTGCCAGCAGTGGCGGAGGGCTAGCGGGGGGGCCTACAACGGATACGCAGTATTTT. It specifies CASSGGGLAGGPTTDTQYF.